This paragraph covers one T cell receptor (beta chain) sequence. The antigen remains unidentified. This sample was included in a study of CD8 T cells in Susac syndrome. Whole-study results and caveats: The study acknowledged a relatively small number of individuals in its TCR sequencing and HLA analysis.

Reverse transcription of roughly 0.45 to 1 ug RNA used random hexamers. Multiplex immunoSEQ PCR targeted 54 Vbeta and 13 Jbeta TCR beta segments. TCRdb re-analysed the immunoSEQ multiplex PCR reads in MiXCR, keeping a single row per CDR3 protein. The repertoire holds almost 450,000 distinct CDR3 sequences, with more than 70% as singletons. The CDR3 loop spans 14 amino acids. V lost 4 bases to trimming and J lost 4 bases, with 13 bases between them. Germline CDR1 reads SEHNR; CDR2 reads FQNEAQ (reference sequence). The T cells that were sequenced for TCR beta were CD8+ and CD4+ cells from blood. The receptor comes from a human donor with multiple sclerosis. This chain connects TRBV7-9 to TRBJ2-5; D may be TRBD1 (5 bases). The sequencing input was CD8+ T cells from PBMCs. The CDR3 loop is CASSSPQGRETQYF. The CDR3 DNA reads TGTGCCAGCAGCTCCCCGCAGGGCCGAGAGACCCAGTACTTC.